This entry features one T cell receptor (beta chain) sequence. This clone's antigen is unknown. Base quality data are lacking; no much larger clone is found one base away. This record comes from a study of T cell changes during pregnancy in multiple sclerosis (dated by TCRdb to about 2019). About the study as a whole: The study examined how the T cell repertoire changed over the course of pregnancy in women with multiple sclerosis.

The library was generated by the immunoSEQ multiplex PCR assay. What TCRdb holds here is the immuneACCESS table cut down to in-frame rearrangements. Part of the clones is not present; checked against another copy, under half of the missing clones reflect an unresolved V gene, and the others are unexplained. This sample lists 40,000 to 65,000 clones; roughly 92% were detected once. The ten biggest clones cover around 0.25% of the sample. CDR3 length: 14 amino acids, cysteine to phenylalanine. The sequence is cut down to CDR3 DNA, 42 bases in frame from base 1. Via the germline V gene (reference sequence), CDR1 is GTSNPN and CDR2 SVGIG. The junction shows trimming of 7 bases on V and 3 bases on J, and the gene matches do not reach 9 bases of it.

The sequence was obtained from a female donor with multiple sclerosis, enrolled in a pregnancy study. Source: CD4+ T cells from peripheral blood mononuclear cells, taken in the third trimester of pregnancy. In this chain, TRBV30 is recombined with TRBJ1-3; a stretch of 7 junction bases matches TRBD1. Here is the DNA: TGTGCCTACAACAGGGGAGCGTATGGAAACACCATATATTTT. Translated, this gives CAYNRGAYGNTIYF.